This TCR beta chain was recorded in a study of Graves' ophthalmopathy and Graves' hyperthyroidism (dated by TCRdb to 2016 to 2019). For the study in its entirety: Peripheral blood was collected at initial diagnosis, prior to any treatment. In five or six hyperthyroidism patients, T-cell repertoires of thyroid tissue and blood were compared. Following sample collection, hyperthyroidism patients were given methimazole at a starting dose of 30 mg daily, and ophthalmopathy patients were given high-dose intravenous methylprednisolone. For independent validation, a separate cohort was made up of approximately 18 hyperthyroidism patients plus 17 patients who later progressed from hyperthyroidism to ophthalmopathy. In total, 135 blood samples were TCR-sequenced: around 42 ophthalmopathy, roughly 77 hyperthyroidism and about 17 hyperthyroidism-to-ophthalmopathy patients. To tell Graves' ophthalmopathy apart from Graves' hyperthyroidism, and to predict which patients would progress to ophthalmopathy, the study relied on TCR beta repertoire signatures. To explore V-J signatures that distinguish ophthalmopathy from hyperthyroidism, a discovery set of 95 to 100 patients was enrolled, made up of around 40 with ophthalmopathy and 57 with stable hyperthyroidism. The approximately 100 discovery patients were divided at random into training and test sets in a 7:3 ratio. The paper as a whole reports these results and caveats: In cross-validation, the 13-signature model distinguished ophthalmopathy from stable hyperthyroidism with roughly 90% sensitivity and about 81% specificity, and in the test set the corresponding values were around 80% and 75%. No statistical method was used to set the sample size in advance, and the investigators knew which group each participant was assigned to. In validation, the model predicted ophthalmopathy progression with about 64% sensitivity and approximately 78% specificity; 12 predicted patients were CT-confirmed with GO in a median of around 6.5 months. Most expanded thyroid clonotypes with frequency above 0.001 were also detected in blood, suggesting blood repertoires may reflect the thyroid immune response.

Hyperthyroidism was defined as stable when no progression to ophthalmopathy occurred within 18 months of follow-up. The hyperthyroidism patients were 18 to 65 years old and newly diagnosed, with a disease duration of less than 2 months. Patients with other autoimmune diseases, uncontrolled infections, pregnancy or lactation were excluded. Clinical symptoms, serum thyroxine, TRAb, thyroid ultrasound and orbital computed tomography were used for diagnosis. Ficoll-Paque density gradient centrifugation was used to isolate PBMCs from about 10 ml of fresh peripheral blood. Trizol reagent was used to extract the total RNA, and its quality was then checked on an Agilent 2100 Bioanalyzer. TCR beta CDR3 regions were amplified from RNA transcripts for repertoire sequencing. The first round was an RT-PCR using HTBI primers with the Qiagen OneStep RT-PCR kit, and this first round was followed by a second-round multiplex PCR, then size selection and purification. Libraries were sequenced on an Illumina HiSeq2000 using paired-end 100 bp reads. The study's own analysis went as follows. Reads were processed with SOAPnuke, discarding reads with adapters, uncalled bases, mean Phred below 15, or no exact constant-primer or identifier match. COPE v1.2.5 was used to merge high-quality paired reads. Unique nucleotide sequences were defined as clonotypes and aligned to IMGT TRB V, D and J references using MiTCR v1.1. The analysis was limited to V-J combinations with a frequency above 0.0001, which together covered over 99% of the repertoires. A TCR clonal expansion and chaos score per V-J combination was defined as the ratio of F50 clonal expansion to chaos observed in the TCRdist matrix. Welch's t-statistics and random forest were used to narrow the features down to 13 V-J combinations, which were then fed into a naive Bayes classifier. Thyroid-blood repertoire similarity was quantified with the Morisita-Horn index. TCRdb reanalyzed the raw reads on its own, using fastp at Q25 for trimming and MiXCR for clone calling, and kept in-frame beta chains. Rows matching on CDR3 protein sequence are summarized as one entry with the most common DNA and genes. TCRdb assigned the V and J calls; the authors' analysis was not used. This sample is represented by 500,000 to 700,000 distinct CDR3 sequences; about a fifth of them were singletons. The top ten clonotypes cover around 6.9% of the sample.

CDR1 and CDR2, per the germline V gene, are MNHEY and SVGAGI. V and J lose 5 bases and 4 bases, and a span of 14 bases separates them. There are 14 amino acids in the CDR3, from cysteine to phenylalanine inclusive. The read is trimmed to its CDR3 DNA, 42 bases read in frame from base 1. This clonotype was seen ten or more times. Its antigen specificity is not known. Per-nucleotide qualities are absent, and no much larger clonotype sits a single base away. The specimen was peripheral blood. The source of this sequence is a woman between 18 and 30 years old with stable Graves' hyperthyroidism. Some clones in this sample may be carry-over from other donors' samples. Donor details come from another sample of the same person, matched by shared clones. The V gene is TRBV6-5 and the J gene is TRBJ1-2; the D gene is perhaps TRBD1, from 5 matching bases. Here the CDR3 is given as CASSTSVGAYGYTF. The nucleotides read TGTGCCAGCAGTACGTCAGTAGGGGCCTATGGCTACACCTTC.